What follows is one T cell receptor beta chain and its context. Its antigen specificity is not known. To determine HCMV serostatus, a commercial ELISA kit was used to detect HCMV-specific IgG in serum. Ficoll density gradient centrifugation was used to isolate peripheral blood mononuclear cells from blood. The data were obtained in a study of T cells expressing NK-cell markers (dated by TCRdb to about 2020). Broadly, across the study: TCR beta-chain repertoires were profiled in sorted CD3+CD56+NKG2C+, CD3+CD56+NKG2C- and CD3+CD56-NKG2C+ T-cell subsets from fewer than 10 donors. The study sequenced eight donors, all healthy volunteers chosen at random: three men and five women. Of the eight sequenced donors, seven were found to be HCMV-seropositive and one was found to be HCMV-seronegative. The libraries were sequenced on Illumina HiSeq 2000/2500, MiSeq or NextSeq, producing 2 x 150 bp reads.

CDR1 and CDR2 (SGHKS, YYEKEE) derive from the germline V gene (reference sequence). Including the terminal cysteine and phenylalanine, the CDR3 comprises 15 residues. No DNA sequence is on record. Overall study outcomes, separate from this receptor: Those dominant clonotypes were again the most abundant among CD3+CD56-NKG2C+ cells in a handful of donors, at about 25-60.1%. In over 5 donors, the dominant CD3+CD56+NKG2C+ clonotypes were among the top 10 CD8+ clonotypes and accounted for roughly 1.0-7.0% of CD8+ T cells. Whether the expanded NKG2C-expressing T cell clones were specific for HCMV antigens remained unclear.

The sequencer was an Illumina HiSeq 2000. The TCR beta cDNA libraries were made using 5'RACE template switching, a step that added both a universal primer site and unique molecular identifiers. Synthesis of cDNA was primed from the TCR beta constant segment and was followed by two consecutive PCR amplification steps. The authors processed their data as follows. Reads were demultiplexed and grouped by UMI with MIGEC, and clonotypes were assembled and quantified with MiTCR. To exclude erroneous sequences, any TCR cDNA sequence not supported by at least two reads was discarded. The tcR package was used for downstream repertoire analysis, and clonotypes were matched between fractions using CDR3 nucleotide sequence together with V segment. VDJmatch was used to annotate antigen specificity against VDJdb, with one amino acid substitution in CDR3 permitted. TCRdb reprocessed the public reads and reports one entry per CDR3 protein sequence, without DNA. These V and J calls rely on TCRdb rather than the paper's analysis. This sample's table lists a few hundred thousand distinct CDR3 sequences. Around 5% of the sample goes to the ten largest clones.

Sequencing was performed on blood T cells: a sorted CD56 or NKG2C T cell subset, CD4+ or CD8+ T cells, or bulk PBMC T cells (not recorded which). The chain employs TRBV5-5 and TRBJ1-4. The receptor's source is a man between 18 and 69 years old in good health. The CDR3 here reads CASRPNGIGIEKLFF. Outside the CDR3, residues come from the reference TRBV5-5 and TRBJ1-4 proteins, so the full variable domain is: DAGVTQSPTHLIKTRGQQVTLRCSPISGHKSVSWYQQVLGQGPQFIFQYYEKEERGRGNFPDRFSARQFPNYSSELNVNALLLGDSALYLCASRPNGIGIEKLFFGSGTQLSVL.